This T cell receptor (beta chain) was retrieved from a study of cytomegalovirus exposure and HLA in healthy donors. Findings of the study overall: Versus the approximately 720-donor mean, an Asian-associated ancestry cluster reportedly showed fewer N-insertions in a later analysis. Many donors shared some public TCRs, even though most TCR sequences were rare. In a later analysis, at a false discovery rate of 0.05, 15,000 to 20,000 TCR beta sequences were associated with HLA alleles.

PCR involved 60 Vbeta and 13 Jbeta primers. Libraries were prepared by immunoSEQ multiplex PCR; TCRdb keeps only in-frame clonotypes and omits some of them. This table has some 85,000 clones, roughly three quarters appearing once. Regarding donors, all were healthy bone marrow donors. The trim removed 4 bases at V and 12 bases at J, leaving 7 bases unmatched. The germline V gene encodes CDR1 SEHNR and CDR2 FQNEAQ (reference sequence). The CDR3 is 12 residues long. Turning to this clone: Its specificity is unknown.

The receptor was derived from a man between 35 and 55 years old in good health and CMV-seronegative. The J gene is TRBJ1-2, the V gene TRBV7-9; 8 bases are a match to TRBD1. Sequencing was done on a sample of PBMCs. This CDR3 is CASSYGTGGNTF. For the CDR3, the DNA is TGTGCCAGCAGCTATGGGACAGGCGGGAACACCTTC.